The clone carrying this TCR beta chain was counted only a few times. The data were obtained in a study of spatial heterogeneity in lung cancer. Study as a whole: Compared with alpha-chain sequences, beta-chain sequences were consistently detected in greater numbers. The library had UMIs, and each TCR and UMI pair averaged more than ten raw reads.

Time point of the sample: sample taken at primary tumor resection. A total of some 70 untreated early-stage non-small cell lung cancer patients served as donors. Frozen PBMC, nontumor lung or tumor provided whole RNA, which was sequenced unsorted. TCRdb reprocessed the 5' RACE reads with MiXCR, giving one entry per CDR3 protein. In the table there are tens of thousands of distinct CDR3 sequences, around 3.1% of which are singletons. The CDR3 is 13 amino acids. The trim removed 1 base at V and 6 bases at J, leaving 4 bases unmatched. Germline V gives CDR1 SGHRS, CDR2 YFSETQ. The specimen comprised normal lung tissue next to the tumor, sampled at surgery. The gene calls are TRBV5-1 and TRBJ2-7, with TRBD2 identical over 7 bases. This TCR was sampled from a male donor with early-stage non-small cell lung cancer. The CDR3 coding sequence is TGCGCCAGCAGCTTGTGGGGAGGGGTCGAGCAGTACTTC. Its translation: CASSLWGGVEQYF. The full variable domain, in which reference TRBV5-1 and TRBJ2-7 provide the parts outside the CDR3, is KAGVTQTPRYLIKTRGQQVTLSCSPISGHRSVSWYQQTPGQGLQFLFEYFSETQRNKGNFPGRFSGRQFSNSRSEMNVSTLELGDSALYLCASSLWGGVEQYFGPGTRLTVT.